The clone carrying this T cell receptor beta chain was observed at least ten times. One end of the junction varies from germline; a read error may be responsible. The sample originates from a study of T cells in Graves' hyperthyroidism and ophthalmopathy. From germline, CDR1 is LGHDT and CDR2 YNNKEL (reference sequence). CDR3 length: 11 amino acids. RNA transcripts gave rise to amplified TCR beta CDR3 regions. HTBI primers were used for first-round RT-PCR of the TCR CDR3. MiXCR, run by TCRdb on the multiplex PCR reads, gives a single entry per CDR3 protein. The repertoire consists of approximately 250,000 distinct CDR3 sequences, with approximately 24% occurring once and the leading ten covering about a third.

The sequencing input was blood. The receptor's source is a woman aged 40 to 50 with Graves' ophthalmopathy. The chain is built from TRBV3-1 and TRBJ2-7; D unclear. DNA of the CDR3: TGTGCCAGCAGCCAAGGATTCATCGCCATCTTC. Its translation is CASSQGFIAIF.